This T cell receptor (beta chain) was profiled in a study of T cell repertoires in cytomegalovirus infection. Study-wide background: Recently described HLA-C-restricted plus well-studied HLA-B-restricted CMV epitopes were used. Signatures in public TCR beta sequences pointed to both CMV infection and matching HLA type. Overall study results and limits: CMV-specific TCR beta clonotypes restricted by HLA-C were the ones dominating the ex vivo response. Summed frequency of public TCR beta families distinguished CMV carriers with the relevant HLA.

V gave up 8 bases and J gave up 5 bases, with 16 bases separating them. CDR1 is MNHNS, CDR2 SASEGT, per germline. The CDR3 sequence is 13 residues long. TCRdb redid the calling of the reads with MiXCR, one entry per CDR3 protein. The data show roughly 860,000 distinct CDR3 sequences, about 30% seen once. This clonotype has just a few counts. The antigen is not known. The sequence was obtained from a human donor in good health (CMV status not recorded). Some clones in this sample may be carry-over from other donors' samples. This chain uses TRBV6-1 with TRBJ2-7, with D perhaps matching TRBD2 (6 bases). Sequencing used cultured CD8+ T cells from PBMCs, obtained from culture after CMV antigen stimulation. DNA for the CDR3: TGTGCCAGCCGCGAGAGGGACTTCCACGAGCAGTACGTC. Translated: CASRERDFHEQYV.